Listed below are T cell receptor beta chains from one sample, sequenced in a study of T-cell memory formation after mild COVID-19. A single record per CDR3 protein comes from TCRdb applying MiXCR to the 5' RACE reads. The sample has about 560,000 distinct CDR3 sequences, roughly 17% seen once; the top ten hold about 7.5%. Sequenced sample: PBMCs or a T cell subset sorted from them (not recorded which). Every receptor here comes from an adult woman who had mild COVID-19 (a few samples of this study predate the infection). Cell type and time point are not known. CDR3s include the opening cysteine and the closing phenylalanine or tryptophan. The order of the fields is D gene, clone size, V gene, J gene, CDR3 protein, CDR3 DNA. The D gene is left open where the match is weak. Only part of the rows carry a size: once, few, many, or a class if the clone is expanded.

>-|-|TRBV9|TRBJ2-3
CATSVGVWDTQYF
TGTGCCACCTCGGTAGGGGTTTGGGATACGCAGTATTTT
>-|few|TRBV30|TRBJ1-1
CAWSIVGPEAFF
TGTGCCTGGAGTATCGTGGGTCCTGAAGCTTTCTTT
>-|once|TRBV20-1|TRBJ2-5
CSATPGSNGETQYF
TGCAGTGCTACGCCCGGGAGTAATGGGGAGACCCAGTACTTC
>TRBD2|-|TRBV9|TRBJ2-3
CASSRGPGLAGASTDTQYF
TGTGCCAGCAGTCGAGGGCCGGGACTAGCGGGGGCCAGCACAGATACGCAGTATTTT
>TRBD1|-|TRBV5-1|TRBJ1-4
CAAAGRPGQGAVNEKLFF
TGCGCAGCAGCCGGAAGACCGGGACAGGGGGCGGTAAATGAAAAACTGTTTTTT
>-|few|TRBV5-1|TRBJ2-7
CASSFGRVGYEQYF
TGCGCCAGCAGCTTTGGCCGGGTCGGCTACGAGCAGTACTTC
>TRBD2|few|TRBV20-1|TRBJ2-1
CSASRLAGGPIDEQFF
TGCAGTGCTTCCCGGCTAGCGGGAGGGCCGATCGATGAGCAGTTCTTC
>TRBD1|-|TRBV27|TRBJ1-2
CASSLQAGGSYGYTF
TGTGCCAGCAGTTTACAGGCAGGGGGGTCCTATGGCTACACCTTC
>-|few|TRBV9|TRBJ2-1
CASSVADEQFF
TGTGCCAGCAGCGTAGCCGATGAGCAGTTCTTC
>TRBD2|-|TRBV24-1|TRBJ2-7
CATSDSSGVYEQYF
TGTGCCACCAGTGACTCCAGCGGGGTCTACGAGCAGTACTTC
>-|-|TRBV5-6|TRBJ2-7
CASSLGGLADTYEQYF
TGTGCCAGCAGCTTGGGGGGTTTGGCAGATACCTACGAGCAGTACTTC
>TRBD1|-|TRBV4-1|TRBJ1-5
CASSQTGGGRQPQHF
TGCGCCAGCAGCCAGACAGGGGGCGGGCGTCAGCCCCAGCATTTT
>-|-|TRBV29-1|TRBJ2-7
CSYGAGPYEQYF
TGCAGTTATGGAGCAGGTCCCTACGAGCAGTACTTC
>-|few|TRBV5-1|TRBJ1-1
CASSLYGTGAFF
TGCGCCAGCAGCTTGTATGGGACCGGAGCTTTCTTT
>-|few|TRBV2|TRBJ1-1
CASSEAGEAFF
TGTGCCAGCAGTGAAGCAGGTGAAGCTTTCTTT
>-|-|TRBV6-2/TRBV6-3|TRBJ1-5
CASSYGTNQPQHF
TGTGCCAGCAGTTACGGCACCAATCAGCCCCAGCATTTT
>TRBD1|few|TRBV30|TRBJ1-2
CACPPGQDNYGYTF
TGTGCCTGCCCACCCGGACAGGATAACTATGGCTACACCTTC
>-|few|TRBV4-1|TRBJ1-4
CASSQEGITLFF
TGCGCCAGCAGCCAGGAAGGGATAACGCTGTTTTTT
>TRBD1|-|TRBV12-3/TRBV12-4|TRBJ1-1
CASGSQGARTEAFF
TGTGCCAGCGGCTCGCAGGGGGCCCGGACTGAAGCTTTCTTT
>-|few|TRBV4-1|TRBJ2-2
CASSPSWWGSANTGELFF
TGCGCCAGCAGCCCAAGTTGGTGGGGATCGGCGAACACCGGGGAGCTGTTTTTT
>TRBD2|-|TRBV12-3/TRBV12-4|TRBJ2-3
CASSRLAGSGTQYF
TGTGCCAGCAGTCGACTAGCGGGATCGGGTACGCAGTATTTT
>-|few|TRBV9|TRBJ1-6
CASSLDNYNSPLHF
TGTGCCAGCAGCCTAGACAACTATAATTCACCCCTCCACTTT
>TRBD2|few|TRBV6-6|TRBJ2-1
CATKGLQDSHNEQFF
TGTGCCACAAAGGGACTACAAGATAGCCACAATGAGCAGTTCTTC
>-|-|TRBV7-2|TRBJ1-2
CASSLVGVLYGYTF
TGTGCCAGCAGCTTAGTGGGGGTTCTCTATGGCTACACCTTC
>TRBD2|few|TRBV18|TRBJ2-1
CASSPSGGLLNEQFF
TGTGCCAGCTCACCTAGCGGGGGCCTCCTCAATGAGCAGTTCTTC
>TRBD1|few|TRBV15|TRBJ1-1
CATSNRGYTEAFF
TGTGCCACCAGCAACAGGGGGTACACTGAAGCTTTCTTT